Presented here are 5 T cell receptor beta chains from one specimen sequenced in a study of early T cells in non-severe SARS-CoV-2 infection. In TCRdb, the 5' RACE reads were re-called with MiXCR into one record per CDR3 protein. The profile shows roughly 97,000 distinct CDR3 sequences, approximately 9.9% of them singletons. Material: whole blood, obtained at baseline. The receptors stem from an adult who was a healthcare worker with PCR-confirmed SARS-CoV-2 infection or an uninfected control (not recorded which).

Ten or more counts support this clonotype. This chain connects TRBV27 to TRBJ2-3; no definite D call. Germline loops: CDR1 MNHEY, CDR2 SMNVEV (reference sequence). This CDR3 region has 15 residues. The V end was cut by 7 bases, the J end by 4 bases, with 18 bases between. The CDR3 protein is CASTSLVSFPDTQYF. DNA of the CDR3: TGTGCCAGCACCTCTCTGGTCAGCTTTCCAGATACGCAGTATTTT.

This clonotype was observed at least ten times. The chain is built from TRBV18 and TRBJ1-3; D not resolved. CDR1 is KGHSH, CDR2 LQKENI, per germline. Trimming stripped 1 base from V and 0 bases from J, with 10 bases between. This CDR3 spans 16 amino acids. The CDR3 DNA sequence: TGTGCCAGCTCACCACTAAGTTCGGTCTCTGGAAACACCATATATTTT. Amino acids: CASSPLSSVSGNTIYF.

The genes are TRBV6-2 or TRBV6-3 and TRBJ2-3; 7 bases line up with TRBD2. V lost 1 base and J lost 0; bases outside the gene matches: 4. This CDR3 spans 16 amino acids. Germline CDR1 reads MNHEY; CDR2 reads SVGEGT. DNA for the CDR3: TGTGCCAGCAGTTACTGGGCTAGCGGAAGCACAGATACGCAGTATTTT. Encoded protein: CASSYWASGSTDTQYF.

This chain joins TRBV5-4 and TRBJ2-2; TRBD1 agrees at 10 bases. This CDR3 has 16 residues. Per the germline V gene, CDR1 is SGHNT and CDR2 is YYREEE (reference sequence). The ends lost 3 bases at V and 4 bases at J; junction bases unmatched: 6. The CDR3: CASSSFRQGATGELFF. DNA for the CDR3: TGTGCCAGCAGCTCCTTTCGACAGGGGGCCACCGGGGAGCTGTTTTTT. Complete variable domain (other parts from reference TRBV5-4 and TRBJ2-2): ETGVTQSPTHLIKTRGQQVTLRCSSQSGHNTVSWYQQALGQGPQFIFQYYREEENGRGNFPPRFSGLQFPNYSSELNVNALELDDSALYLCASSSFRQGATGELFFGEGSRLTVL.

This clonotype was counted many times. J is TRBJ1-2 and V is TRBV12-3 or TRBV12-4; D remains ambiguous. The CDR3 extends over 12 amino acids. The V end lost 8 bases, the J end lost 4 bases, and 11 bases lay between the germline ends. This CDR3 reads CASFSRTYGYTF. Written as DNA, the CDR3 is TGTGCCAGCTTTTCCCGGACCTATGGCTACACCTTC.